A few counts support the clone carrying this TCR beta chain. Its antigen is still unknown. Unique molecular identifiers were used to barcode this TCRbeta library. TCRdb redid the calling of the PCR reads with MiXCR, one entry per CDR3 protein. The sample records approximately 350,000 distinct CDR3 sequences, about a sixth being singletons. This entry is derived from a study of T-cell reconstitution after alpha-beta-depleted transplantation in children. Points from the study as a whole: Several hundred rapidly expanded clones from non-depleted graft cells reportedly supplied alpha-beta T cells about two months post-transplant. At one year after transplant, newly produced T cells mostly accounted for T-cell counts and diversity. Some patients showed high day-60 TCRbeta diversity, which derived from surviving recipient T cells and thymic progenitors.

The CDR3 runs to 15 residues. Trimming removed 6 bases from V and 0 bases from J, with 15 bases in between. CDR1 SGDLS and CDR2 YYNGEE come from the germline V gene. The origin of this receptor is a male patient aged 2 to 9 who had a stem cell transplant for acute lymphoblastic leukemia, so the T cells may come from the graft donor. V usage is TRBV9 and J usage is TRBJ2-5; the D gene is possibly TRBD2 (5 bases). Sequenced here: PBMCs, mostly from graft donor cells, sampled 360 days after TCRalphabeta/CD19-depleted stem cell transplant. CDR3 in DNA: TGTGCCAGCAACGAGGGTCTCCTGTACCAAGAGACCCAGTACTTC. This codes for CASNEGLLYQETQYF.